The 27 T cell receptor beta chains below come from one sample, sequenced in a study of CD8 T cells in Susac syndrome. Random hexamers were used to reverse transcribe the RNA input (roughly 0.5 to 1 ug). TCRdb called the immunoSEQ multiplex PCR reads again in MiXCR, with one record for every CDR3 protein. The sample gives 100,000 to 150,000 distinct CDR3 sequences, 90% to 95% of which show up once; roughly 0.091% is in the top ten. Sequencing was carried out using CD4+ T cells from PBMCs. All receptors come from a human donor in good health.

The J gene is TRBJ1-5, the V gene TRBV29-1, with a weak D call TRBD1 (6 bases). Trimming pared 7 bases from V and 5 bases from J, leaving 18 bases between. This CDR3 is built from 14 residues. Germline V lookup: CDR1 SQVTM, CDR2 ANQGSEA. The DNA of the CDR3 is TGCAGCGCGGGACATGGGGGCACGGATCAGCCCCAGCATTTT. As protein: CSAGHGGTDQPQHF.

The V gene is TRBV7-2, the J gene TRBJ2-1; unclear D gene. V was clipped by 1 base and J by 3 bases, with 7 bases between them. Germline V CDR1 and CDR2: SGHTA, FQGNSA. The length of the CDR3 is 14 residues. CDR3 loop: CASSLESYYNEQFF. CDR3 DNA: TGTGCCAGCAGCTTAGAAAGCTACTACAATGAGCAGTTCTTC.

The chain uses TRBV12-3 or TRBV12-4 and TRBJ2-1; TRBD1 aligns across 8 bases. The CDR3 runs 15 residues. J gave up 4 bases and V 4 bases, and 6 bases lay outside the gene matches. For the CDR3, the DNA is TGTGCCAGCAGTTCAACGGACAGGGCTTACAATGAGCAGTTCTTC. Translated: CASSSTDRAYNEQFF.

The chain carries TRBV7-2 and TRBJ1-2, with D tentatively TRBD1 (5 bases). The germline V and J ends were trimmed by 5 bases and 6 bases, with 19 bases remaining between them. Germline assignment: CDR1 SGHTA and CDR2 FQGNSA. The CDR3 is made up of 15 amino acids. The CDR3 DNA is TGTGCCAGCAGCCCAACGCCAAGACAGTTCCATGGCTACACCTTC. It translates to CASSPTPRQFHGYTF.

This chain connects TRBV20-1 to TRBJ1-2; 8 nucleotides agree with TRBD1. The ends lost 2 bases at V and 4 bases at J; junction bases unmatched: 3. CDR3 length: 13 amino acids. Germline lookup yields CDR1 DFQATT and CDR2 SNEGSKA (reference sequence). The CDR3 DNA follows: TGCAGTGCTAGAAGACAGGGGCTCTATGGCTACACCTTC. It yields the protein CSARRQGLYGYTF.

This chain joins TRBV28 and TRBJ1-2; D remains ambiguous. The germline V gene encodes CDR1 MDHEN and CDR2 SYDVKM. The CDR3 consists of 13 residues. Trimming left V 6 bases short and J 1 base short, with 9 bases between. DNA for the CDR3: TGTGCCAGCAGGCCCGGGCTTAACTATGGCTACACCTTC. This sequence encodes CASRPGLNYGYTF.

V usage is TRBV6-2 or TRBV6-3 and J usage is TRBJ2-7; D ambiguous. The length of the CDR3 is 12 residues. V was pared by 7 bases and J by 1 base, with 8 bases between. The germline V gene encodes CDR1 MNHEY and CDR2 SVGEGT. The CDR3 here is CASKRRSYEQYF. The CDR3 bases are TGTGCCAGCAAGCGACGGTCCTACGAGCAGTACTTC.

The chain links TRBV7-2 to TRBJ1-1; 8 bases align to TRBD1. The germline V gene encodes CDR1 SGHTA and CDR2 FQGNSA. The CDR3 runs to 16 residues. V shed 5 bases and J 4 bases; nucleotides not matched to a gene: 12. The CDR3 loop is CASSRHDRGLTTEAFF. The CDR3 DNA reads TGTGCCAGCAGCCGACACGACAGGGGATTGACCACTGAAGCTTTCTTT.

This chain joins TRBV20-1 and TRBJ2-7; a weak D match, TRBD1 (5 bases). This CDR3 spans 14 amino acids. Trimming stripped 6 bases from V and 3 bases from J, with 18 bases between. The germline CDR1 and CDR2 sequences are DFQATT and SNEGSKA (reference sequence). CDR3 DNA sequence: TGCAGTGCCGGGCGAGTGGGCAGGGACTACGAGCAGTACTTC. Translated, it gives CSAGRVGRDYEQYF.

This chain links TRBV6-2 or TRBV6-3 with TRBJ2-1, with TRBD2 as a possible D gene (6 bases). Per the germline V gene, CDR1 is MNHEY and CDR2 is SVGEGT. V lost 8 bases and J lost 0, with 8 bases in between. The length of the CDR3 is 13 residues. The CDR3 loop is CASHGSSYNEQFF. DNA for the CDR3: TGTGCCAGCCACGGGAGCTCCTACAATGAGCAGTTCTTC.

J is TRBJ2-7 and V is TRBV2; 9 bases line up with TRBD1. The J segment lost 5 bases and the V segment lost 3 bases, leaving 5 bases of the junction unmatched. From germline, CDR1 is SNHLY and CDR2 FYNNEI. This CDR3 has 14 residues. The CDR3 nucleotides read TGTGCCAGCAGTGAGAACAGGGGGCTGAACGAGCAGTACTTC. It translates to CASSENRGLNEQYF. The full variable domain, with the rest looked up from reference TRBV2 and TRBJ2-7, is EPEVTQTPSHQVTQMGQEVILRCVPISNHLYFYWYRQILGQKVEFLVSFYNNEISEKSEIFDDQFSVERPDGSNFTLKIRSTKLEDSAMYFCASSENRGLNEQYFGPGTRLTVT.

The chain carries TRBV29-1 and TRBJ2-6; 8 nucleotides align to TRBD1. The CDR3 is 14 amino acids. The V segment lost 6 bases and the J segment 2 bases; nucleotides outside the gene matches: 3. Per germline, CDR1 SQVTM and CDR2 ANQGSEA. CDR3 in amino acids: CSVTGEAGANVLTF. As DNA, the CDR3 is TGCAGCGTGACAGGGGAGGCTGGGGCCAACGTCCTGACTTTC.

The J gene is TRBJ1-2, the V gene TRBV7-2; D not resolved. Trimming cost V 1 base and J 3 bases, with 6 bases left between them. In germline, CDR1 is SGHTA, CDR2 FQGNSA. The CDR3 contains 13 residues. The DNA of the CDR3 is TGTGCCAGCAGCTTAGGGGTAGACTATGGCTACACCTTC. It is translated as CASSLGVDYGYTF. The complete variable domain, with remaining parts taken from reference TRBV7-2 and TRBJ1-2, reads GAGVSQSPSNKVTEKGKDVELRCDPISGHTALYWYRQSLGQGLEFLIYFQGNSAPDKSGLPSDRFSAERTGGSVSTLTIQRTQQEDSAVYLCASSLGVDYGYTFGSGTRLTVV.

The rearrangement links TRBV5-1 to TRBJ1-5; tentative D call: TRBD1 (5 bases). V lost 4 bases and J lost 15, with 26 bases in between. Germline assignment: CDR1 SGHRS and CDR2 YFSETQ. This CDR3 has 15 amino acids. The CDR3 region is CASSRWAGISRLGHF. CDR3 DNA sequence: TGCGCCAGCAGCAGGTGGGCAGGGATAAGCCGATTGGGGCATTTT. The full variable domain, its missing parts supplied by reference TRBV5-1 and TRBJ1-5, is KAGVTQTPRYLIKTRGQQVTLSCSPISGHRSVSWYQQTPGQGLQFLFEYFSETQRNKGNFPGRFSGRQFSNSRSEMNVSTLELGDSALYLCASSRWAGISRLGHFGDGTRLSIL.

The rearrangement uses TRBV18 and TRBJ2-7; D unresolved. The V gene's germline CDR1 is KGHSH and CDR2 LQKENI. The germline V and J ends were trimmed by 0 bases and 2 bases, with 11 bases remaining between them. This CDR3 comprises 15 residues. The CDR3 loop reads CASSPPAENTYEQYF. DNA for the CDR3: TGTGCCAGCTCACCACCGGCCGAAAATACCTACGAGCAGTACTTC.

The chain recombines TRBV5-1 with TRBJ1-1; D unclear. This CDR3 contains 11 residues. Germline values: CDR1 SGHRS, CDR2 YFSETQ. The V end lost 7 bases, the J end lost 3 bases, and 7 bases lay between the germline ends. The CDR3, as DNA: TGCGCCAGCGCGTCGGACACTGAAGCTTTCTTT. Translated: CASASDTEAFF.

J is TRBJ2-1 and V is TRBV7-8; TRBD2 agrees at 12 bases. This CDR3 spans 19 amino acids. CDR1 and CDR2 (germline): SGHVS, FQNEAQ. Unmatched junction bases numbered 11, after V lost 1 base and J lost 4 bases. In DNA, the CDR3 is TGTGCCAGCAGCTTAGAACTAGCGGGAGGCCTACAAGTGTACAATGAGCAGTTCTTC. As protein: CASSLELAGGLQVYNEQFF.

The gene calls are TRBV5-1 and TRBJ1-1; 7 bases are shared with TRBD1. Germline CDR1 SGHRS, CDR2 YFSETQ. This CDR3 comprises 14 residues. The ends lost 1 base at V and 3 bases at J; junction bases unmatched: 3. In DNA form, the CDR3 reads TGCGCCAGCAGCTTGCTCACAGGGGACACTGAAGCTTTCTTT. The encoded protein is CASSLLTGDTEAFF.

This clonotype was counted a single time. This rearrangement joins TRBV3-1 to TRBJ2-1; 9 bases line up with TRBD2. This CDR3 region has 17 residues. The V and J ends lost 0 bases and 1 base, in that order; junction bases with no gene match: 4. The V gene's germline CDR1 is LGHDT and CDR2 YNNKEL (reference sequence). CDR3 amino acids: CASSQEASGVSYNEQFF. Here the CDR3 DNA reads TGTGCCAGCAGCCAAGAGGCTAGCGGGGTTTCCTACAATGAGCAGTTCTTC.

The rearrangement uses TRBV30 and TRBJ1-1; tentatively, D is TRBD1 (6 bases). CDR3 length: 13 amino acids. Germline loops: CDR1 GTSNPN, CDR2 SVGIG (reference sequence). The V and J ends lost 2 bases and 7 bases respectively, with 14 bases between them. The CDR3: CAWSIQGSGEAFF. The DNA of the CDR3 is TGTGCCTGGAGTATCCAGGGGTCCGGTGAAGCTTTCTTT. Based on the CDR3 plus reference TRBV30 and TRBJ1-1, the full variable domain is SQTIHQWPATLVQPVGSPLSLECTVEGTSNPNLYWYRQAAGRGLQLLFYSVGIGQISSEVPQNLSASRPQDRQFILSSKKLLLSDSGFYLCAWSIQGSGEAFFGQGTRLTVV.

V gene TRBV20-1 combines with J gene TRBJ2-3; TRBD2 might be the D (5 bases). Trimming removed 1 base from V and 2 bases from J, with 13 bases in between. Germline V gene sequence: CDR1 DFQATT, CDR2 SNEGSKA (reference sequence). This CDR3 has 15 residues. The CDR3: CSARAAAAITDTQYF. The CDR3 coding sequence is TGCAGTGCTAGAGCAGCGGCGGCGATCACAGATACGCAGTATTTT.

The V and J genes are TRBV6-5 and TRBJ2-1; tentative D call: TRBD2 (6 bases). With 6 bases removed from V and 7 bases from J, the gap between germline ends came to 19 bases. This CDR3 spans 15 amino acids. Germline assignment: CDR1 MNHEY and CDR2 SVGAGI. CDR3 sequence reads: CASSRPGLGLNEQFF. The CDR3 DNA is TGTGCCAGCAGCCGACCGGGACTTGGGTTGAATGAGCAGTTCTTC.

The V gene is TRBV7-2, the J gene TRBJ2-2; TRBD1 is a possible D gene (5 bases). V lost 3 bases, J lost 11 bases, and 13 bases lay in between. CDR1 and CDR2 from the germline V gene are SGHTA and FQGNSA. This CDR3 has 13 amino acids. CDR3 nucleotides: TGTGCCAGCAGCTTTGAACTCCAGGGAGAGCTGTTTTTT. Translated: CASSFELQGELFF.

The gene calls are TRBV9 and TRBJ2-4; the match to TRBD2 covers 7 bases. Trimming at V came to 0 bases and at J to 6 bases, leaving 9 bases not matched to a gene. The CDR3 contains 16 residues. Germline-derived CDR1 and CDR2 are SGDLS and YYNGEE. The CDR3 protein is CASSVGWDYRRNIQYF. The CDR3 bases are TGTGCCAGCAGCGTAGGTTGGGACTACAGAAGAAACATTCAGTACTTC.

This rearrangement joins TRBV29-1 to TRBJ2-7, with 8 nucleotides matching TRBD1. With 7 bases clipped from V and 2 bases from J, the junction kept 4 bases outside the gene matches. Germline CDR1 SQVTM, CDR2 ANQGSEA. This CDR3 is 12 amino acids long. The CDR3 DNA reads TGCAGCGCCGGACAGGGCACCTACGAGCAGTACTTC. Protein: CSAGQGTYEQYF.

Written as DNA, the CDR3 is TGTGCCAGCACCCCCGGAGCGGGAGGTAGTGGAGAGACCCAGTACTTC. Residues: CASTPGAGGSGETQYF. The V gene is TRBV6-1, the J gene TRBJ2-5; the match to TRBD2 covers 9 bases. Germline CDR1 MNHNS, CDR2 SASEGT. J was trimmed by 4 bases and V by 7 bases; bases with no gene match: 13. The CDR3 consists of 16 residues.

This sequence joins TRBV2 and TRBJ1-1; D is possibly TRBD1 (6 bases). The CDR3 is made up of 13 amino acids. V was pared by 7 bases and J by 2 bases, with 11 bases between. Germline V gene lookup returns CDR1 SNHLY and CDR2 FYNNEI. The DNA for the CDR3 is TGTGCCAGCACGAAGGGGACAAACACTGAAGCTTTCTTT. Its translation: CASTKGTNTEAFF.